The clone carrying this T cell receptor beta chain was observed at least ten times. Its antigen is undetermined. The data are from a study of T-cell memory formation after mild COVID-19. Findings of the study overall: Some SARS-CoV-2-responding clones were already detected in memory before infection.

CDR1 is MGHRA, CDR2 YSYEKL, per germline. V was pared by 5 bases and J by 4 bases, with 12 bases of the junction left unmatched. The CDR3 is 17 amino acids. TCRdb redid the calling of the 5' RACE reads with MiXCR, one entry per CDR3 protein. The table lists hundreds of thousands of distinct CDR3 sequences, approximately 14% of them singletons, with approximately 20% in the top ten. The chain employs TRBV4-1 and TRBJ2-1; 9 positions match TRBD1. Sequencing used PBMCs or a T cell subset sorted from them (not recorded which). The sequence was collected from a man between 18 and 35 years old who had mild COVID-19 (a few samples of this study predate the infection). Cell type and time point are not known. The DNA of the CDR3 is TGCGCCAGCAGCGACATAGCCGGGACAGGGTTGTACAATGAGCAGTTCTTC. Its translation: CASSDIAGTGLYNEQFF.